Presented here are 20 T cell receptor beta chains from one specimen sequenced in a study of cytomegalovirus exposure and HLA in healthy donors. Both 60 Vbeta primers and 13 Jbeta primers went into the PCR. Only in-frame clones appear in the TCRdb table, and some are missing; sequencing was by immunoSEQ multiplex PCR. The sample yields around 130,000 clones, about 81% seen once. Sample: PBMCs. These receptors all stem from a woman between 40 and 55 years old in good health and CMV-seropositive.

This clone was seen a handful of times. This chain joins TRBV5-4 and TRBJ2-3; 11 nucleotides line up with TRBD2. The CDR3 has 17 amino acids. The junction had 8 bases not matched to a gene; V was cut back by 0 bases and J by 5 bases. Germline V lookup: CDR1 SGHNT, CDR2 YYREEE (reference sequence). The CDR3 DNA sequence: TGTGCCAGCAGCTTGGAGATACTAGCGGGAGCCGGAGATACGCAGTATTTT. This encodes CASSLEILAGAGDTQYF.

The chain combines TRBV19 with TRBJ2-5; the match to TRBD2 covers 10 bases. The CDR3 has 14 residues. The ends lost 2 bases at V and 5 bases at J; junction bases unmatched: 2. Germline loops: CDR1 LNHDA, CDR2 SQIVND (reference sequence). The chain's CDR3 is CASSIKREGETQYF. CDR3 nucleotides: TGTGCCAGTAGTATAAAGCGGGAGGGGGAGACCCAGTACTTC.

This chain joins TRBV5-1 and TRBJ2-7; 10 positions match TRBD2. The trim removed 1 base at V and 2 bases at J, leaving 0 bases unmatched. The germline V gene encodes CDR1 SGHRS and CDR2 YFSETQ. This CDR3 spans 14 amino acids. The CDR3 region is CASSLSGGAYEQYF. CDR3 sequence (DNA): TGCGCCAGCAGCTTGAGCGGGGGGGCCTACGAGCAGTACTTC.

The gene calls are TRBV10-2 and TRBJ2-3, with 9 bases identical to TRBD1. The CDR3 is 16 amino acids. After removal of 2 bases from V and 1 base from J, the junction contained 4 bases not matched to a gene. Germline CDR1 WSHSY, CDR2 SAAADI. CDR3 sequence reads: CASSETGGLGTDTQYF. CDR3 DNA sequence: TGCGCCAGCAGTGAGACAGGGGGCTTAGGCACAGATACGCAGTATTTT.

The chain links TRBV7-3 to TRBJ2-1; D may be TRBD2 (6 bases). This CDR3 has 14 residues. Between the trimmed V and J ends, which lost 5 bases and 10 bases, there was a span of 18 bases. CDR1 and CDR2 (germline): SGHTA, FQGTGA. DNA for the CDR3: TGTGCCAGCAGCCCCGACCGGCGGGATGGGGAGCAGTTCTTC. Translated, it gives CASSPDRRDGEQFF. Using reference TRBV7-3 and TRBJ2-1 for the parts outside the CDR3, the full variable domain is GAGVSQTPSNKVTEKGKYVELRCDPISGHTALYWYRQSLGQGPEFLIYFQGTGAADDSGLPNDRFFAVRPEGSVSTLKIQRTERGDSAVYLCASSPDRRDGEQFFGPGTRLTVL.

The chain carries TRBV5-1 and TRBJ2-3; 10 positions match TRBD2. J gave up 4 bases and V 0 bases, and 2 bases lay outside the gene matches. In germline, CDR1 is SGHRS, CDR2 YFSETQ. The CDR3 length is 15 residues. Here the CDR3 reads CASSLGLAGADTQYF. The CDR3 DNA reads TGCGCCAGCAGCTTGGGACTAGCGGGTGCAGATACGCAGTATTTT.

This sequence joins TRBV4-2 and TRBJ2-1; 11 positions match TRBD2. J lost 5 bases, V lost 3 bases, and 9 bases had no gene match. CDR1 and CDR2 from the germline V gene are LGHNA and YNFKEQ. The CDR3 is 17 residues long. CDR3 DNA sequence: TGTGCCAGCAGCCAGCCGTCCGGGACTAGCGGCAACAATGAGCAGTTCTTC. Its protein is CASSQPSGTSGNNEQFF.

The chain uses TRBV7-9 and TRBJ2-5, with TRBD2 as a possible D gene (6 bases). The CDR3 consists of 13 residues. Germline V gene sequence: CDR1 SEHNR, CDR2 FQNEAQ (reference sequence). Between the trimmed V and J ends, which lost 1 base and 5 bases, there was a span of 8 bases. The CDR3 nucleotides read TGTGCCAGCAGCTTAGTAGCGGCGGAGACCCAGTACTTC. It specifies CASSLVAAETQYF.

There are a few counts of this clone. This chain connects TRBV6-5 to TRBJ1-4; 7 bases match TRBD1. Germline V lookup: CDR1 MNHEY, CDR2 SVGAGI. CDR3 size: 16 residues. V dropped 4 bases and J dropped 2; count of bases not matched to a gene: 7. CDR3 coding DNA: TGTGCCAGCAGTTCGATGACAGGGCGGACTAATGAAAAACTGTTTTTT. It is translated as CASSSMTGRTNEKLFF.

This chain joins TRBV5-1 and TRBJ1-4, with D maybe TRBD1 (6 bases). Germline V lookup: CDR1 SGHRS, CDR2 YFSETQ. Trimming took off 2 bases at V and 4 bases at J, with 9 bases between the two ends. The CDR3 contains 14 residues. CDR3 sequence: CASSFQGYNEKLFF. CDR3 sequence (DNA): TGCGCCAGCAGCTTTCAGGGGTATAATGAAAAACTGTTTTTT.

V gene TRBV9 combines with J gene TRBJ2-5, with a possible D match to TRBD2 (7 bases). V was clipped by 6 bases and J by 1 base, with 19 bases between them. The CDR3 is 16 amino acids. Germline values: CDR1 SGDLS, CDR2 YYNGEE. CDR3 nucleotide sequence: TGTGCCAGCACCCTATCGGGGGGCACCTTCCAAGAGACCCAGTACTTC. Amino acid sequence: CASTLSGGTFQETQYF.

This clone was picked up one time. V gene TRBV27 combines with J gene TRBJ1-5; D is unresolved. The length of the CDR3 is 14 residues. Germline CDR1 and CDR2: MNHEY and SMNVEV (reference sequence). Trimming left V 3 bases short and J 5 bases short, with 11 bases between. CDR3 sequence: CASSFVAGYQPQHF. In DNA form, the CDR3 reads TGTGCCAGCAGTTTTGTCGCGGGCTATCAGCCCCAGCATTTT.

This sequence joins TRBV19 and TRBJ2-2, with 9 nucleotides matching TRBD1. With V trimmed by 1 base and J by 6 bases, 6 bases remained unmatched. CDR1 LNHDA and CDR2 SQIVND come from the germline V gene (reference sequence). This CDR3 is 16 amino acids long. The CDR3 here is CASSIGGDRVPGELFF. CDR3 bases: TGTGCCAGTAGTATAGGAGGGGACAGGGTACCCGGGGAGCTGTTTTTT.

The chain has TRBV2 and TRBJ1-3; TRBD1 aligns across 7 bases. Germline values: CDR1 SNHLY, CDR2 FYNNEI. This CDR3 is 14 amino acids long. J lost 2 bases, V lost 8 bases, and 6 bases had no gene match. In DNA form, the CDR3 reads TGTGCCAGCGGTGGACAGGTCCCTGGAAACACCATATATTTT. Protein: CASGGQVPGNTIYF.

The chain uses TRBV4-1 and TRBJ1-1; 9 bases fit TRBD1. V lost 5 bases and J lost 4; bases outside the gene matches: 8. This CDR3 spans 15 amino acids. Germline V gives CDR1 MGHRA, CDR2 YSYEKL. CDR3 region: CASSFPGTGFTEAFF. In DNA, the CDR3 is TGCGCCAGCAGCTTCCCCGGGACAGGGTTCACTGAAGCTTTCTTT.

The chain carries TRBV28 and TRBJ2-7; 11 positions agree with TRBD2. The junction had 10 bases not matched to a gene; V was cut back by 5 bases and J by 4 bases. The CDR3 is 16 residues long. Germline V CDR1 and CDR2: MDHEN, SYDVKM. CDR3 nucleotides: TGTGCCAGCAGTCCTCTAACTAGCGGGAGAGGTTACGAGCAGTACTTC. Protein product: CASSPLTSGRGYEQYF.

This clone was seen a single time. The chain carries TRBV28 and TRBJ2-5; tentative D call: TRBD2 (6 bases). V was cut by 5 bases and J by 1 base, with 17 bases left in between. In germline, CDR1 is MDHEN, CDR2 SYDVKM. The CDR3 has 16 residues. Here the CDR3 DNA reads TGTGCCAGCAGTCTCTTCCGGGAGAGCATCCAAGAGACCCAGTACTTC. Protein sequence: CASSLFRESIQETQYF.

The rearrangement links TRBV2 to TRBJ1-5; TRBD1 might be the D (5 bases). Trimming left V 6 bases short and J 7 bases short, with 16 bases between. The CDR3 covers 14 residues. Looked up from germline, CDR1 is SNHLY and CDR2 is FYNNEI. Here the CDR3 reads CASSDRGGTQPQHF. In DNA, the CDR3 is TGTGCCAGCAGCGACCGGGGAGGGACGCAGCCCCAGCATTTT.

The chain combines TRBV5-8 with TRBJ2-3, with unresolved D. Trimming shortened V by 5 bases and J by 10 bases, and 8 bases separated the two germline ends. Looked up from germline, CDR1 is SGHTS and CDR2 is YDEGEE. CDR3 size: 10 residues. CDR3 in amino acids: CASSREAQYF. Written as DNA, the CDR3 is TGTGCCAGCAGTCGAGAAGCGCAGTATTTT.

This chain uses TRBV5-1 with TRBJ2-5, with D possibly matching TRBD2 (5 bases). The CDR3 is made up of 14 amino acids. V was clipped by 1 base and J by 4 bases, with 11 bases between them. The germline V gene encodes CDR1 SGHRS and CDR2 YFSETQ. The CDR3: CASSLLEGLETQYF. The CDR3 bases are TGCGCCAGCAGCTTGCTAGAGGGATTAGAGACCCAGTACTTC.